The T cell receptor (beta chain) under discussion was sequenced for a study of beta chain features in type 1 diabetes. Study-level points and caveats: Possibly, sequencing cDNA over-represented cells that had high TCR expression levels. Diminished insertions and augmented deletions at VDJ junctions characterized type 1 diabetes patients.

CD4+ cells of the naive, central memory, regulatory and stem cell-like memory types were sorted via CD45RO/CCR7/CD25/CD127/CD95/CD27. This clone was observed a handful of times. The target antigen is unknown. V was clipped by 4 bases and J by 4 bases, with 29 bases between them. The CDR3 is 20 amino acids. The germline gives CDR1 MDHEN, CDR2 SYDVKM. The authors reverse transcribed all of the isolated RNA, so sequencing captured expressed TCRB transcripts. Generated by immunoSEQ multiplex PCR, the TCRdb table keeps only in-frame clones and is missing some. The repertoire has fewer than 900,000 clones, about 17% of them found once; the top ten carry 0.023%.

Source material: naive CD4+ T cells from blood. The rearrangement joins TRBV28 to TRBJ1-5; D remains ambiguous. The sequence came from a woman aged 18-29 years in good health. CDR3 loop: CASSSKRAQGLAKRNQPQHF. The DNA for the CDR3 is TGTGCCAGCAGTTCGAAAAGGGCCCAAGGTTTGGCCAAACGGAATCAGCCCCAGCATTTT.